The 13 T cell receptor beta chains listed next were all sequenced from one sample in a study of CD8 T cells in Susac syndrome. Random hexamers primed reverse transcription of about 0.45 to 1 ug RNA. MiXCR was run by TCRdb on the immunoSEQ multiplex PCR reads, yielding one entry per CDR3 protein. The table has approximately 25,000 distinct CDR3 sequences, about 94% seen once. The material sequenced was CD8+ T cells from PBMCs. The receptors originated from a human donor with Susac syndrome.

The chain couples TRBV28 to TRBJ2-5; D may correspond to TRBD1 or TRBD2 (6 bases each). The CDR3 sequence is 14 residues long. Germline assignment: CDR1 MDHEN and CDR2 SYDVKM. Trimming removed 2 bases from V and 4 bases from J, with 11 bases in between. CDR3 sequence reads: CASSLGGGGETQYF. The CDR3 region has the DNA TGTGCCAGCAGTTTAGGAGGAGGGGGAGAGACCCAGTACTTC.

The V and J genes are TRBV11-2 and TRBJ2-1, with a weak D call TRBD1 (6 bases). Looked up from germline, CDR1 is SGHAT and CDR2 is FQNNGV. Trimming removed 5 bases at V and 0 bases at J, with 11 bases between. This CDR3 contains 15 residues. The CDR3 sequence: CASSPGESSYNEQFF. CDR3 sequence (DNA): TGTGCCAGCAGCCCAGGGGAATCCTCCTACAATGAGCAGTTCTTC.

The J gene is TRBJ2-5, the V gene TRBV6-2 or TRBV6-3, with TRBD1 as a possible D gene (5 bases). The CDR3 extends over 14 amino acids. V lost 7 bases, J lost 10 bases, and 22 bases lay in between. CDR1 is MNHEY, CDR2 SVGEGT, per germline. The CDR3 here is CASMTVLTKKGQYF. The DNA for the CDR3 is TGTGCCAGCATGACAGTCCTTACCAAGAAGGGCCAGTACTTC.

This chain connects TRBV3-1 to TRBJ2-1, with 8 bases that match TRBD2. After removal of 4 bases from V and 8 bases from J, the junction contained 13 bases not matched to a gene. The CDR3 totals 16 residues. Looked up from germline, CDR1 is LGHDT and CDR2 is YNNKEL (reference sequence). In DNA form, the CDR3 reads TGTGCCAGCAGCCCTTTAGCGGGGTCCTCGGGGGATGAGCAGTTCTTC. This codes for CASSPLAGSSGDEQFF.

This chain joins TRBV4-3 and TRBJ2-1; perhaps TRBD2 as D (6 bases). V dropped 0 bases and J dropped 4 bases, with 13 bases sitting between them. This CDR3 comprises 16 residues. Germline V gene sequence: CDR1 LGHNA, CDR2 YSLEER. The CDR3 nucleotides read TGCGCCAGCAGCCAAGATCCGGAGGGGAGGTACAATGAGCAGTTCTTC. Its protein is CASSQDPEGRYNEQFF.

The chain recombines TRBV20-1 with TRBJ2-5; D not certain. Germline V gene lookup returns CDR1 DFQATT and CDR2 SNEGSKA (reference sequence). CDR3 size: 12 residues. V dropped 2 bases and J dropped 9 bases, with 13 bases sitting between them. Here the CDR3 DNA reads TGCAGTGCTAGATCCATCGGCGAGGCCCAGTACTTC. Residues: CSARSIGEAQYF.

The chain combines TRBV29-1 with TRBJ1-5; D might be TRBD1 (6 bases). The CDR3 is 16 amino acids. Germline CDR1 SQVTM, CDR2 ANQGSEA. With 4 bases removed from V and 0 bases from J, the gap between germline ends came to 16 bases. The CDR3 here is CSVAGGQGPSNQPQHF. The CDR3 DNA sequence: TGCAGCGTTGCGGGCGGCCAGGGGCCTAGCAATCAGCCCCAGCATTTT.

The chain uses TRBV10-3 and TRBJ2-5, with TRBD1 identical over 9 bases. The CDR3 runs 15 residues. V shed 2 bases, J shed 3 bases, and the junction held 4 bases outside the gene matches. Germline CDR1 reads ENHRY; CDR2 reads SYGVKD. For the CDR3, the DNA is TGTGCCATCAGTGAGAAGGGACAGGGTAAAGAGACCCAGTACTTC. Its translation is CAISEKGQGKETQYF.

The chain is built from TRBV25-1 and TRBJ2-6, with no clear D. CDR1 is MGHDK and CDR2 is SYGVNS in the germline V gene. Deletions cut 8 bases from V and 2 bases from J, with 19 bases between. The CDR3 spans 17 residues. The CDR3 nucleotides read TGTGCCAGCTGGAAGGCACAACCTCCACCTGGGGCCAACGTCCTGACTTTC. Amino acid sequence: CASWKAQPPPGANVLTF.

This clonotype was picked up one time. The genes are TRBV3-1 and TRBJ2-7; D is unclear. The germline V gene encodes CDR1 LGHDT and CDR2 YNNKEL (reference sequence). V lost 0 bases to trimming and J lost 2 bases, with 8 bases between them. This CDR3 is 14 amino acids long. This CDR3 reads CASSQDKTPYEQYF. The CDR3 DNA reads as TGTGCCAGCAGCCAAGATAAAACCCCCTACGAGCAGTACTTC.

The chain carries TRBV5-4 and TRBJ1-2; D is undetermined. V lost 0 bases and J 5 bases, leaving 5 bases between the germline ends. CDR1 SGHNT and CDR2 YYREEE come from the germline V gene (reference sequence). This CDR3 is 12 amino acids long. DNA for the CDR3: TGTGCCAGCAGCTTGGAGCGGTATGGCTACACCTTC. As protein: CASSLERYGYTF.

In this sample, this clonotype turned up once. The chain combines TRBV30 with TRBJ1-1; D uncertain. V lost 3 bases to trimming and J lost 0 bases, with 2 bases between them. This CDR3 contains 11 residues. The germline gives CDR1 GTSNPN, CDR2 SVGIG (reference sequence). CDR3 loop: CAWSLNTEAFF. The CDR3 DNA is TGTGCCTGGAGCTTGAACACTGAAGCTTTCTTT. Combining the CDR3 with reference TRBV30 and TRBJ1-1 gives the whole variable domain SQTIHQWPATLVQPVGSPLSLECTVEGTSNPNLYWYRQAAGRGLQLLFYSVGIGQISSEVPQNLSASRPQDRQFILSSKKLLLSDSGFYLCAWSLNTEAFFGQGTRLTVV.

The CDR3 DNA follows: TGTGCCAGTAGTCCCGGGACAAACGGCTACGAGCAGTACTTC. Translation: CASSPGTNGYEQYF. The chain employs TRBV19 and TRBJ2-7; possibly TRBD1 for D (6 bases). Germline V lookup: CDR1 LNHDA, CDR2 SQIVND (reference sequence). Trimming cost V 5 bases and J 3 bases, with 14 bases left between them. The CDR3 runs to 14 residues.